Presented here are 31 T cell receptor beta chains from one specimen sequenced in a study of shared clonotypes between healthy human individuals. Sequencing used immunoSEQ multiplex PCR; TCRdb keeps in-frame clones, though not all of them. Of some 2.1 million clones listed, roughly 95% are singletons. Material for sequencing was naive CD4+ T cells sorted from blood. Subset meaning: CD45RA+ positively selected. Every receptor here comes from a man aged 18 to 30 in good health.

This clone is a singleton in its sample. For the CDR3, the DNA is TGTGCCAGCAGCAGTTCAGTTACCGACACAGATACGCAGTATTTT. Its protein is CASSSSVTDTDTQYF. The rearrangement uses TRBV6-5 and TRBJ2-3; no definite D call. Trimming removed 6 bases at V and 2 bases at J, with 15 bases between. Looked up from germline, CDR1 is MNHEY and CDR2 is SVGAGI. The CDR3 extends over 15 amino acids.

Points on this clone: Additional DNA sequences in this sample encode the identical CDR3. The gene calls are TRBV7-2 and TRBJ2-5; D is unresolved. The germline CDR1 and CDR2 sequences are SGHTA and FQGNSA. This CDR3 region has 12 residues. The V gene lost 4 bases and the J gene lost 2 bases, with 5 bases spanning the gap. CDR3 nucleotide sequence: TGTGCCAGCAGCTCCCTACAAGAGACCCAGTACTTC. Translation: CASSSLQETQYF. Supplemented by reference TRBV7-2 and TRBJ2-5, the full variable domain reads GAGVSQSPSNKVTEKGKDVELRCDPISGHTALYWYRQSLGQGLEFLIYFQGNSAPDKSGLPSDRFSAERTGGSVSTLTIQRTQQEDSAVYLCASSSLQETQYFGPGTRLLVL.

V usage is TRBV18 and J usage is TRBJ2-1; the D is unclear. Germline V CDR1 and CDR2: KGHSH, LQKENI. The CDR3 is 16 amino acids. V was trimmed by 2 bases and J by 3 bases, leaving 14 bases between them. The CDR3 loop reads CASSPLGQLNYNEQFF. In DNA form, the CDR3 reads TGTGCCAGCTCACCATTAGGCCAACTTAACTACAATGAGCAGTTCTTC.

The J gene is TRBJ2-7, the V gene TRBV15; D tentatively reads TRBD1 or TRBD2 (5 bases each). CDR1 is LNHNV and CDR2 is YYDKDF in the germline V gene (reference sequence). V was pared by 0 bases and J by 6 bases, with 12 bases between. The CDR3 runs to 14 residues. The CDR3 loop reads CATSRDRGTREQYF. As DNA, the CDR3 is TGTGCCACCAGCAGAGATCGAGGGACCCGCGAGCAGTACTTC.

This chain's CDR3 is CASSPGTGPGNQPQHF. Here the CDR3 DNA reads TGCGCCAGCAGCCCCGGGACAGGGCCGGGGAATCAGCCCCAGCATTTT. The chain recombines TRBV5-1 with TRBJ1-5, with 9 bases that match TRBD1. Germline V gene sequence: CDR1 SGHRS, CDR2 YFSETQ. Trimming took 4 bases from V and 4 from J; bases not matched to a gene: 9. This CDR3 has 16 amino acids.

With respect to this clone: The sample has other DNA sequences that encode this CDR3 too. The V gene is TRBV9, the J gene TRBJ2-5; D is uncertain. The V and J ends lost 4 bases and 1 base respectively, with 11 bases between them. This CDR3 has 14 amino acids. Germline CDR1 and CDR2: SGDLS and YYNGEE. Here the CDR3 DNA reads TGTGCCAGCAGCCCCGGCCGCGGCCAAGAGACCCAGTACTTC. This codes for CASSPGRGQETQYF.

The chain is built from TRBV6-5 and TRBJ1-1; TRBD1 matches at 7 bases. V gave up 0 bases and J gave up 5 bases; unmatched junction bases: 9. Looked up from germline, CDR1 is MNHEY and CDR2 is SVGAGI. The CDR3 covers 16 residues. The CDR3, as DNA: TGTGCCAGCAGTTACTCGACCGTCGGACAGGCGACTGAAGCTTTCTTT. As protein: CASSYSTVGQATEAFF.

CDR3 amino acids: CASSFSPGQGDEKLFF. As DNA, the CDR3 is TGTGCCAGCAGTTTCTCCCCCGGACAGGGTGATGAAAAACTGTTTTTT. The chain employs TRBV28 and TRBJ1-4; 8 bases are shared with TRBD1. V dropped 3 bases and J dropped 6; count of bases not matched to a gene: 9. CDR1 and CDR2 (germline): MDHEN, SYDVKM. This CDR3 is built from 16 residues.

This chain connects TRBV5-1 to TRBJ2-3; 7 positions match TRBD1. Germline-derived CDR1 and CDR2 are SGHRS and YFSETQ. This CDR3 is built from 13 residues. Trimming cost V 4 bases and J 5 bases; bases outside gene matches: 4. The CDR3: CASSTGQRDTQYF. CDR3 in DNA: TGCGCCAGCAGCACGGGACAGAGAGATACGCAGTATTTT. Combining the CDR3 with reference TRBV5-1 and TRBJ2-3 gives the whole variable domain KAGVTQTPRYLIKTRGQQVTLSCSPISGHRSVSWYQQTPGQGLQFLFEYFSETQRNKGNFPGRFSGRQFSNSRSEMNVSTLELGDSALYLCASSTGQRDTQYFGPGTRLTVL.

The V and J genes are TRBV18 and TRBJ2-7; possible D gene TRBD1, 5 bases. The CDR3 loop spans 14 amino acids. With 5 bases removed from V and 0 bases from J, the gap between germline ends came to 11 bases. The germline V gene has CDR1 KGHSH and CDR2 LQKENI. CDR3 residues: CASSFQGFSYEQYF. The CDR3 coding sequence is TGTGCCAGCTCATTTCAGGGATTCTCCTACGAGCAGTACTTC.

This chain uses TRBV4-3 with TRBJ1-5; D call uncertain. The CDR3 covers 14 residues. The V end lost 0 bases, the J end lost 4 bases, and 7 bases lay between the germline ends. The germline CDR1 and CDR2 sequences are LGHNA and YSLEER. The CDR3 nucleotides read TGCGCCAGCAGCCAAGATTATTTGAATCAGCCCCAGCATTTT. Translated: CASSQDYLNQPQHF.

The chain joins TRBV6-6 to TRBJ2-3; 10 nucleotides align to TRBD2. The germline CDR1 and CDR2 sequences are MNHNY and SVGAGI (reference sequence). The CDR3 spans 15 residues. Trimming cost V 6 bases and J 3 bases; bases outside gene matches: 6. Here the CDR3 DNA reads TGTGCCAGCAGCCAAGCGGGGGGGCAGACAGATACGCAGTATTTT. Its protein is CASSQAGGQTDTQYF.

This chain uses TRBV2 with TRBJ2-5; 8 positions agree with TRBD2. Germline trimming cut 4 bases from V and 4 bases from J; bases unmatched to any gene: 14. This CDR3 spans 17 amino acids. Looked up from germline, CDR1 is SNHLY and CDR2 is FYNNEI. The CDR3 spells CASSVTRGGLSPETQYF. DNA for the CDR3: TGTGCCAGCAGTGTAACTCGGGGGGGCCTGTCCCCAGAGACCCAGTACTTC.

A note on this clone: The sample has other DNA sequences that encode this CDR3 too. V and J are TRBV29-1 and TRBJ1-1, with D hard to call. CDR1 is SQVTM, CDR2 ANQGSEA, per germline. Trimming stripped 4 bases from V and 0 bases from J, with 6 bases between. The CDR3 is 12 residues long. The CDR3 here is CSVVRLNTEAFF. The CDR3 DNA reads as TGCAGCGTTGTACGGTTGAACACTGAAGCTTTCTTT. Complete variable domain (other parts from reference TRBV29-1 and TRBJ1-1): SAVISQKPSRDICQRGTSLTIQCQVDSQVTMMFWYRQQPGQSLTLIATANQGSEATYESGFVIDKFPISRPNLTFSTLTVSNMSPEDSSIYLCSVVRLNTEAFFGQGTRLTVV.

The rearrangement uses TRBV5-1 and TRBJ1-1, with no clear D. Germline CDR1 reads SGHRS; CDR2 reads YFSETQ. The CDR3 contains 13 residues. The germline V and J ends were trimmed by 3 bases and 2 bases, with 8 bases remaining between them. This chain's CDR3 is CASSSRVNTEAFF. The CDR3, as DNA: TGCGCCAGCAGCTCAAGGGTTAACACTGAAGCTTTCTTT. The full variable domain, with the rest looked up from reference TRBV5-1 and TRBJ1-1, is KAGVTQTPRYLIKTRGQQVTLSCSPISGHRSVSWYQQTPGQGLQFLFEYFSETQRNKGNFPGRFSGRQFSNSRSEMNVSTLELGDSALYLCASSSRVNTEAFFGQGTRLTVV.

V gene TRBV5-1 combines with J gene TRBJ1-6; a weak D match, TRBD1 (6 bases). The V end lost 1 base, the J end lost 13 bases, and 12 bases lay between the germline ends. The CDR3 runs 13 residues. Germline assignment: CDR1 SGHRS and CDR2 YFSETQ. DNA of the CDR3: TGCGCCAGCAGCTTGCAACAGGGTGACCCCCTCCACTTT. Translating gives CASSLQQGDPLHF.

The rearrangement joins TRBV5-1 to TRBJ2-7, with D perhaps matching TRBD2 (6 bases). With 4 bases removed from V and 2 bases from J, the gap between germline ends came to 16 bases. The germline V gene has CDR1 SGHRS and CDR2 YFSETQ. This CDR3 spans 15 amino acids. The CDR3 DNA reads TGCGCCAGCAGCCAAGCCGGGACGGGGGCCTACGAGCAGTACTTC. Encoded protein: CASSQAGTGAYEQYF.

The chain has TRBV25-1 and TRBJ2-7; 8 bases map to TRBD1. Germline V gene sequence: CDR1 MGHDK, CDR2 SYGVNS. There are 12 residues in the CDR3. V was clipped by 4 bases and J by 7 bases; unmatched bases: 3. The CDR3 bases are TGTGCCAGCAGTGGGACAGGGAGGGAGCAGTACTTC. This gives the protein CASSGTGREQYF.

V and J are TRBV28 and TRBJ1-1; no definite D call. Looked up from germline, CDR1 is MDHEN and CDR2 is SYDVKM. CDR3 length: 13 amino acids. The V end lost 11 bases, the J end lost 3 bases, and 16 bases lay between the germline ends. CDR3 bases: TGTGCCGGAACCAGGTCGTTGGACACTGAAGCTTTCTTT. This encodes CAGTRSLDTEAFF.

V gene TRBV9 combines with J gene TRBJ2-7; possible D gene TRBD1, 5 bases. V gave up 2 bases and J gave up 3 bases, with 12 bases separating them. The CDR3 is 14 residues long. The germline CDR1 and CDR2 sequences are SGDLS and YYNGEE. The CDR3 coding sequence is TGTGCCAGCAGCGTGGGAACAGGATTCTACGAGCAGTACTTC. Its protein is CASSVGTGFYEQYF.

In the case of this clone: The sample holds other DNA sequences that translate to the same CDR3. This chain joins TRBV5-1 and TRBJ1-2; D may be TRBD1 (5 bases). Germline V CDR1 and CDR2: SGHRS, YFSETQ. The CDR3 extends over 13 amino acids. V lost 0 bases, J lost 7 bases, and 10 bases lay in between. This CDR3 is CASSLEGLGGYTF. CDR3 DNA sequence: TGCGCCAGCAGCTTGGAGGGGTTGGGTGGCTACACCTTC.

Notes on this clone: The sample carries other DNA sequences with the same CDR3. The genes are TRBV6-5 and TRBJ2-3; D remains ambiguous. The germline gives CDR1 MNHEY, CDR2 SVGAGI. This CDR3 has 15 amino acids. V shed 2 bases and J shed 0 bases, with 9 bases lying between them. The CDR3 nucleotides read TGTGCCAGCAGTTACGGGCTACCGAGCACAGATACGCAGTATTTT. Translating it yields CASSYGLPSTDTQYF.

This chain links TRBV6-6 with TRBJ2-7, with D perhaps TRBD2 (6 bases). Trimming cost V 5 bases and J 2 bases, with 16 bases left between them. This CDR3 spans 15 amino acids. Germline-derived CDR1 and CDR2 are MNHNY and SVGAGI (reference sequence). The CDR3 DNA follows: TGTGCCAGCAGTGGAGGGCAGGGCGCTACCTACGAGCAGTACTTC. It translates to CASSGGQGATYEQYF.

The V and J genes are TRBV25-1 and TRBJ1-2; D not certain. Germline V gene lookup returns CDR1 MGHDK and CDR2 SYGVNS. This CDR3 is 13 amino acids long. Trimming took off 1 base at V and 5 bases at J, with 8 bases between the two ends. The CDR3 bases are TGTGCCAGCAGTGAATTGCCCGCTTATGGCTACACCTTC. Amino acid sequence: CASSELPAYGYTF.

The CDR3 is CASSQEGTGAYNQPQHF. The CDR3 region has the DNA TGCGCCAGCAGCCAAGAGGGGACAGGGGCGTACAATCAGCCCCAGCATTTT. The V gene is TRBV4-1, the J gene TRBJ1-5; 10 nucleotides match TRBD1. The CDR3 extends over 17 amino acids. The germline V gene encodes CDR1 MGHRA and CDR2 YSYEKL. With V trimmed by 0 bases and J by 3 bases, 5 bases remained unmatched.

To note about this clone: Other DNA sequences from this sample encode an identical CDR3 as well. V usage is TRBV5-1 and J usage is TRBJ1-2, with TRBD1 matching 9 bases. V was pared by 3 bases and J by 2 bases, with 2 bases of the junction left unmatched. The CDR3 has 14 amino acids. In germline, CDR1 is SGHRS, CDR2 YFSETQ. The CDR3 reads CASSSDRGNYGYTF. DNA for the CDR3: TGCGCCAGCAGCTCCGACAGGGGGAACTATGGCTACACCTTC. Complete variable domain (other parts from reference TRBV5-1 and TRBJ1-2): KAGVTQTPRYLIKTRGQQVTLSCSPISGHRSVSWYQQTPGQGLQFLFEYFSETQRNKGNFPGRFSGRQFSNSRSEMNVSTLELGDSALYLCASSSDRGNYGYTFGSGTRLTVV.

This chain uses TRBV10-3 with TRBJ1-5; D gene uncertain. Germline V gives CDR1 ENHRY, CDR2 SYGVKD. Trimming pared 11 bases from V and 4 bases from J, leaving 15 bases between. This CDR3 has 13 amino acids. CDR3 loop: CASLGTLNQPQHF. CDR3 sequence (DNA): TGTGCCTCTCTCGGAACCCTAAATCAGCCCCAGCATTTT.

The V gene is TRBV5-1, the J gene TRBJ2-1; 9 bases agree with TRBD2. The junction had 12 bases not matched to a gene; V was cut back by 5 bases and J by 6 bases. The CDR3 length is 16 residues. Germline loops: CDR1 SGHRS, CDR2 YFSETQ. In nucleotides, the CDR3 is TGCGCCAGCAGGGAAAAAGGGCTAGCGGGAACCAATGAGCAGTTCTTC. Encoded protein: CASREKGLAGTNEQFF.

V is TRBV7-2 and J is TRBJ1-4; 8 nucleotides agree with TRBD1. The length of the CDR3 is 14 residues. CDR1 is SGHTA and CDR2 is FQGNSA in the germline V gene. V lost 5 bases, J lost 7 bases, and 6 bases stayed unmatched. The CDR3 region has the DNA TGTGCCAGCAGCCGAGACAGGGGAAGTGAAAAACTGTTTTTT. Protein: CASSRDRGSEKLFF.

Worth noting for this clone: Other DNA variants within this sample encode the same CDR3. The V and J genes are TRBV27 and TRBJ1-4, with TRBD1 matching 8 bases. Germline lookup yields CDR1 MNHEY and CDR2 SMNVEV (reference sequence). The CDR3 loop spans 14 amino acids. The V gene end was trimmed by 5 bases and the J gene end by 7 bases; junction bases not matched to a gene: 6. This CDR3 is CASSRQGAGEKLFF. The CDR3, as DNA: TGTGCCAGCAGTCGGCAGGGGGCGGGTGAAAAACTGTTTTTT.

The CDR3 loop reads CASSPLTGGYEQYF. Here the CDR3 DNA reads TGTGCCAGCTCACCGCTGACAGGGGGGTACGAGCAGTACTTC. This chain links TRBV18 with TRBJ2-7; 9 bases are shared with TRBD1. Germline CDR1 is KGHSH and CDR2 is LQKENI. V shed 3 bases, J shed 4 bases, and the junction held 4 bases outside the gene matches. CDR3 length equals 14 residues.